The 22 T cell receptor beta chains below were found in one sample sequenced in a study of blood T cell repertoires in COVID-19. Generated by immunoSEQ multiplex PCR, the TCRdb table keeps only in-frame clones and is missing some. The sample shows 470,000 or so clones, around 90% of them seen only once. Sequenced material: PBMCs or T cells enriched from blood (not recorded which). Every receptor here comes from a woman aged 18-29 years with acute COVID-19.

V gene TRBV3-1 (or the pseudogene TRBV3-2) combines with J gene TRBJ1-1; D gene uncertain. V was trimmed by 1 base and J by 3 bases, leaving 12 bases between them. The V gene's germline CDR1 is LGHDT and CDR2 YNNKEL (reference sequence). The CDR3 consists of 15 residues. The CDR3, as DNA: TGTGCCAGCAGCCAAGCGTGGCGGCGGGACACTGAAGCTTTCTTT. Translation: CASSQAWRRDTEAFF.

This chain uses TRBV27 with TRBJ2-3; 7 bases align to TRBD2. This CDR3 is 16 amino acids long. Germline V gene data show CDR1 as MNHEY and CDR2 as SMNVEV (reference sequence). Germline trimming cut 4 bases from V and 4 bases from J; bases unmatched to any gene: 11. The DNA of the CDR3 is TGTGCCAGCAGTTCGCGGACTAGATGGGTTGCAGATACGCAGTATTTT. Amino acid sequence: CASSSRTRWVADTQYF.

The V and J genes are TRBV2 and TRBJ2-2; TRBD2 is a possible D gene (6 bases). Per germline, CDR1 SNHLY and CDR2 FYNNEI. Trimming pared 3 bases from V and 3 bases from J, leaving 11 bases between. This CDR3 is built from 15 residues. CDR3 sequence (DNA): TGTGCCAGCAGTGATTCCGGGACTTACACCGGGGAGCTGTTTTTT. Its protein product is CASSDSGTYTGELFF. Using reference TRBV2 and TRBJ2-2 for the parts outside the CDR3, the full variable domain is EPEVTQTPSHQVTQMGQEVILRCVPISNHLYFYWYRQILGQKVEFLVSFYNNEISEKSEIFDDQFSVERPDGSNFTLKIRSTKLEDSAMYFCASSDSGTYTGELFFGEGSRLTVL.

This rearrangement joins TRBV4-1 to TRBJ1-1; no firm D call. The V end was cut by 3 bases, the J end by 1 base, with 9 bases between. CDR3 length equals 14 residues. CDR1 and CDR2 (germline): MGHRA, YSYEKL. The CDR3 sequence is CASSQVYRNTEAFF. In DNA form, the CDR3 reads TGCGCCAGCAGCCAGGTGTACAGGAACACTGAAGCTTTCTTT.

A few counts support this clone. The CDR3 loop reads CSVGDSTEAFF. The CDR3, as DNA: TGCAGCGTGGGGGACAGCACTGAAGCTTTCTTT. J is TRBJ1-1 and V is TRBV29-1, with 7 bases matching TRBD1. The CDR3 covers 11 residues. CDR1 is SQVTM, CDR2 ANQGSEA, per germline. V lost 6 bases to trimming and J lost 4 bases; unmatched junction nucleotides: 2.

This clone is a singleton in its sample. The chain recombines TRBV13 with TRBJ2-4; D gene unclear. The V end lost 3 bases, the J end lost 0 bases, and 9 bases lay between the germline ends. Per germline, CDR1 PRHDT and CDR2 FYEKMQ (reference sequence). This CDR3 contains 15 residues. For the CDR3, the DNA is TGTGCCAGCAGCTTTCGACAACTAGCCAAAAACATTCAGTACTTC. This sequence encodes CASSFRQLAKNIQYF.

As regards this clone: Other DNA sequences from this sample encode an identical CDR3 as well. This sequence joins TRBV27 and TRBJ1-2; D might be TRBD1 (6 bases). V dropped 0 bases and J dropped 4 bases, with 6 bases sitting between them. CDR3 length: 13 amino acids. CDR1 is MNHEY, CDR2 SMNVEV, per germline (reference sequence). The DNA for the CDR3 is TGTGCCAGCAGTTTATCAGGGGGCTATGGCTACACCTTC. Its protein is CASSLSGGYGYTF.

V is TRBV15 and J is TRBJ1-6, with 7 bases identical to TRBD1. J was trimmed by 2 bases and V by 3 bases; bases with no gene match: 7. This CDR3 is 17 amino acids long. The germline gives CDR1 LNHNV, CDR2 YYDKDF (reference sequence). CDR3 in amino acids: CATSSARGLAYNSPLHF. As DNA, the CDR3 is TGTGCCACCAGCAGTGCGAGGGGGCTAGCCTATAATTCACCCCTCCACTTT.

V gene TRBV4-3 combines with J gene TRBJ2-3; 7 nucleotides align to TRBD1. Germline V gene data show CDR1 as LGHNA and CDR2 as YSLEER. V was clipped by 2 bases and J by 0 bases; unmatched bases: 5. CDR3 size: 16 residues. The CDR3 spells CASSQRWGQSTDTQYF. The DNA for the CDR3 is TGCGCCAGCAGCCAACGGTGGGGACAGAGCACAGATACGCAGTATTTT.

Of note for this clone: Other DNA sequences in this sample translate to the same CDR3. CDR3 amino acids: CSVGAANQPQHF. The CDR3 bases are TGCAGCGTTGGGGCAGCAAATCAGCCCCAGCATTTT. The J gene is TRBJ1-5, the V gene TRBV29-1; D remains unclear. CDR3 length: 12 residues. Germline-derived CDR1 and CDR2 are SQVTM and ANQGSEA. The V end was cut by 4 bases, the J end by 4 bases, with 8 bases between.

The chain recombines TRBV10-3 with TRBJ2-3, with 11 positions matching TRBD1. Trimming took 7 bases from V and 4 from J; bases not matched to a gene: 7. This CDR3 comprises 15 residues. CDR1 ENHRY and CDR2 SYGVKD come from the germline V gene. The CDR3 region has the DNA TGTGCCATCACCCGGACAGGGGGCGCCCCAGATACGCAGTATTTT. This sequence encodes CAITRTGGAPDTQYF.

J is TRBJ1-1 and V is TRBV28; perhaps TRBD1 as D (5 bases). Trimming took off 4 bases at V and 4 bases at J, with 7 bases between the two ends. This CDR3 has 12 amino acids. CDR1 and CDR2 (germline): MDHEN, SYDVKM. CDR3 nucleotides: TGTGCCAGCAGTTCCGGGGGCACTGAAGCTTTCTTT. As protein: CASSSGGTEAFF.

The chain couples TRBV28 to TRBJ2-7, with D perhaps TRBD1 (6 bases). The CDR3 extends over 12 amino acids. Trimming stripped 7 bases from V and 1 base from J, with 8 bases between. Germline loops: CDR1 MDHEN, CDR2 SYDVKM. The CDR3 nucleotides read TGTGCCAGCACCGGGACATCCTACGAGCAGTACTTC. Its translation: CASTGTSYEQYF.

The chain carries TRBV28 and TRBJ2-7, with TRBD2 identical over 14 bases. In germline, CDR1 is MDHEN, CDR2 SYDVKM. V was clipped by 2 bases and J by 3 bases; unmatched bases: 21. This CDR3 comprises 22 residues. The CDR3 sequence: CASSLPSRTGTSGSRYYYEQYF. The CDR3 nucleotides read TGTGCCAGCAGTTTACCCTCAAGAACCGGGACTAGCGGGAGTCGATACTACTACGAGCAGTACTTC. Together with reference TRBV28 and TRBJ2-7, the CDR3 gives the full variable domain: DVKVTQSSRYLVKRTGEKVFLECVQDMDHENMFWYRQDPGLGLRLIYFSYDVKMKEKGDIPEGYSVSREKKERFSLILESASTNQTSMYLCASSLPSRTGTSGSRYYYEQYFGPGTRLTVT.

CDR3 DNA sequence: TGTGCCAGCAGTTACGAGGGACTGTTCGGGAATGAGCAGTTCTTC. It codes for CASSYEGLFGNEQFF. The genes are TRBV6-5 and TRBJ2-1, with D perhaps TRBD2 (6 bases). V lost 2 bases, J lost 7 bases, and 15 bases lay in between. The CDR3 runs to 15 residues. In germline, CDR1 is MNHEY, CDR2 SVGAGI.

This clone appeared a single time. The chain is built from TRBV19 and TRBJ1-1, with 7 bases that match TRBD1. The CDR3 is 13 residues long. The germline gives CDR1 LNHDA, CDR2 SQIVND (reference sequence). Trimming took 4 bases from V and 11 from J; bases not matched to a gene: 10. The CDR3 protein is CASSKTHRGLAFF. The CDR3 region has the DNA TGTGCCAGTAGTAAAACCCACAGGGGTCTGGCTTTCTTT. Full variable domain (rest looked up from reference TRBV19 and TRBJ1-1): DGGITQSPKYLFRKEGQNVTLSCEQNLNHDAMYWYRQDPGQGLRLIYYSQIVNDFQKGDIAEGYSVSREKKESFPLTVTSAQKNPTAFYLCASSKTHRGLAFFGQGTRLTVV.

V gene TRBV11-2 combines with J gene TRBJ1-1; D might be TRBD1 (6 bases). This CDR3 is 16 amino acids long. Germline loops: CDR1 SGHAT, CDR2 FQNNGV. Trimming took 3 bases from V and 5 from J, leaving 19 bases between them. CDR3 DNA sequence: TGTGCCAGCAGCTTCTCCTCGGGGGGGCCAGGGACTGAAGCTTTCTTT. This encodes CASSFSSGGPGTEAFF.

The J gene is TRBJ1-1, the V gene TRBV29-1; D gene ambiguous. CDR3 length: 11 amino acids. The V gene lost 7 bases and the J gene lost 0 bases, with 6 bases spanning the gap. The germline CDR1 and CDR2 sequences are SQVTM and ANQGSEA. CDR3 region: CSGGMNTEAFF. The CDR3 DNA reads TGCAGCGGAGGGATGAACACTGAAGCTTTCTTT. The complete variable domain, with remaining parts taken from reference TRBV29-1 and TRBJ1-1, reads SAVISQKPSRDICQRGTSLTIQCQVDSQVTMMFWYRQQPGQSLTLIATANQGSEATYESGFVIDKFPISRPNLTFSTLTVSNMSPEDSSIYLCSGGMNTEAFFGQGTRLTVV.

The chain recombines TRBV2 with TRBJ2-7; possibly TRBD1 for D (6 bases). The germline CDR1 and CDR2 sequences are SNHLY and FYNNEI. This CDR3 spans 13 amino acids. The V gene lost 6 bases and the J gene lost 5 bases, with 14 bases spanning the gap. The CDR3 protein is CASRNRDIDEQYF. CDR3 nucleotide sequence: TGTGCCAGCAGGAACCGGGACATCGACGAGCAGTACTTC.

The chain is built from TRBV5-1 and TRBJ1-6; D is possibly TRBD1 (5 bases). From germline, CDR1 is SGHRS and CDR2 YFSETQ. Trimming took off 7 bases at V and 7 bases at J, with 15 bases between the two ends. There are 14 residues in the CDR3. DNA for the CDR3: TGCGCCAGCCAGGGTAATGGGGAAAATTCACCCCTCCACTTT. Encoded protein: CASQGNGENSPLHF.

This rearrangement joins TRBV15 to TRBJ2-1; 12 nucleotides agree with TRBD2. This CDR3 is built from 17 residues. V shed 4 bases, J shed 2 bases, and the junction held 6 bases outside the gene matches. Germline V CDR1 and CDR2: LNHNV, YYDKDF (reference sequence). The CDR3 loop is CATSKLAGGVTYNEQFF. CDR3 nucleotide sequence: TGTGCCACCAGCAAACTAGCGGGGGGTGTAACCTACAATGAGCAGTTCTTC.

The V and J genes are TRBV7-2 and TRBJ2-1, with D unresolved. V was shortened by 5 bases and J by 8 bases, with 7 bases between the two germline ends. Germline V lookup: CDR1 SGHTA, CDR2 FQGNSA. The CDR3 has 11 amino acids. CDR3 sequence (DNA): TGTGCCAGCAGCCGCACTTATGAGCAGTTCTTC. This gives the protein CASSRTYEQFF.